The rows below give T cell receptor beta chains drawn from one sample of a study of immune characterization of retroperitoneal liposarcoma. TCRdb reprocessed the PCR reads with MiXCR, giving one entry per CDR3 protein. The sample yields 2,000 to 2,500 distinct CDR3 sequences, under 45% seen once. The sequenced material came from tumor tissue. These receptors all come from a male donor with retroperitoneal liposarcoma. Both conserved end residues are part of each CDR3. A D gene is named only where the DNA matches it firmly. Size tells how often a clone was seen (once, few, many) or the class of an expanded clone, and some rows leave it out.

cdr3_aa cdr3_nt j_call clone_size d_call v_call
CASSNAGLALNEQFF TGTGCCAGCAGTAACGCGGGACTAGCTCTCAATGAGCAGTTCTTC TRBJ2-1 few TRBD2 TRBV27
CASSSGGSGSVYEQYF TGTGCCAGCAGTTCAGGCGGTAGCGGGAGCGTCTACGAGCAGTACTTC TRBJ2-7 NA TRBD2 TRBV27
CASSLNPAGANEQFF TGTGCCAGCAGCTTAAATCCAGCGGGAGCCAATGAGCAGTTCTTC TRBJ2-1 NA TRBD2 TRBV7-3
CATSGNTGELFF TGTGCCACCAGTGGGAACACCGGGGAGCTGTTTTTT TRBJ2-2 NA NA TRBV24-1
CASSEAVGGGQETQYF TGTGCCAGCAGTGAAGCGGTAGGCGGGGGCCAAGAGACCCAGTACTTC TRBJ2-5 once TRBD2 TRBV6-1
CASSEDSSYNEQFF TGTGCCAGCAGTGAAGACAGCTCCTACAATGAGCAGTTCTTC TRBJ2-1 NA NA TRBV6-1
CASRRDRVQYNEQFF TGTGCCAGCAGAAGGGACAGGGTACAATACAATGAGCAGTTCTTC TRBJ2-1 large TRBD1 TRBV6-1
CASSTTFSVTWNEQFF TGTGCCAGCAGTACCACCTTTAGCGTGACGTGGAATGAGCAGTTCTTC TRBJ2-1 NA NA TRBV27
CASIYSSAEKIEQFF TGTGCCAGCATATATTCCTCAGCGGAGAAGATTGAGCAGTTCTTC TRBJ2-1 few NA TRBV12-3/TRBV12-4
CASSELGNEQFF TGTGCCAGCAGTGAGTTGGGGAATGAGCAGTTCTTC TRBJ2-1 NA NA TRBV6-1